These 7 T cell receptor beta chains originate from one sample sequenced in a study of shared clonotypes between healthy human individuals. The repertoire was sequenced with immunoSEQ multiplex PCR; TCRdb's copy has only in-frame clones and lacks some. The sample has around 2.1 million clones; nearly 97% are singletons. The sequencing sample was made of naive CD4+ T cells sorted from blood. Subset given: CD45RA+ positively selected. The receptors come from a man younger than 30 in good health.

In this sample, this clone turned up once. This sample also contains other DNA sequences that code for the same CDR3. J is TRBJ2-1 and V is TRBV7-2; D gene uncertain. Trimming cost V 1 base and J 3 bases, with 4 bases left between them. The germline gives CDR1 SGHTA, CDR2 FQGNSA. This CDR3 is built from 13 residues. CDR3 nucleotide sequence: TGTGCCAGCAGCTTAGTGGGCTACAATGAGCAGTTCTTC. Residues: CASSLVGYNEQFF.

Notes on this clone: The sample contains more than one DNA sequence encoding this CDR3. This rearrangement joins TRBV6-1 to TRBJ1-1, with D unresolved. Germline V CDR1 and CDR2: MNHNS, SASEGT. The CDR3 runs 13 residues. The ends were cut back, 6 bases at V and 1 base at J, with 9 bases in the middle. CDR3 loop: CASSATANTEAFF. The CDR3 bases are TGTGCCAGCAGCGCGACTGCGAACACTGAAGCTTTCTTT.

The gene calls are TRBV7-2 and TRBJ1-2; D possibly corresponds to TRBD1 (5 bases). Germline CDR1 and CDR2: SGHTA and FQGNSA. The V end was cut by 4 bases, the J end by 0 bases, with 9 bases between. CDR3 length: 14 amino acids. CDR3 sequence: CASSSGPTNYGYTF. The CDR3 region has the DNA TGTGCCAGCAGCTCGGGACCGACTAACTATGGCTACACCTTC.

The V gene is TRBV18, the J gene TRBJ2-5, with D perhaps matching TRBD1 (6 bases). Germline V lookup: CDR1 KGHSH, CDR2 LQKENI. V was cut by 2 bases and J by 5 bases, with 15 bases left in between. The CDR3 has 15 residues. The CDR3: CASSPTLQGPETQYF. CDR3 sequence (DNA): TGTGCCAGCTCACCAACCTTACAGGGCCCGGAGACCCAGTACTTC.

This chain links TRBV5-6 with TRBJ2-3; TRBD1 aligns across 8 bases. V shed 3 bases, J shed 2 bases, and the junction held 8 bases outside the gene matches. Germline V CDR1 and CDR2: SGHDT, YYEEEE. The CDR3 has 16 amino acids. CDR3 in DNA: TGTGCCAGCAGCTACACCGGACAGGGCCCCACAGATACGCAGTATTTT. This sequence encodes CASSYTGQGPTDTQYF. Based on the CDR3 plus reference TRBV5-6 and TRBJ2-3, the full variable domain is DAGVTQSPTHLIKTRGQQVTLRCSPKSGHDTVSWYQQALGQGPQFIFQYYEEEERQRGNFPDRFSGHQFPNYSSELNVNALLLGDSALYLCASSYTGQGPTDTQYFGPGTRLTVL.

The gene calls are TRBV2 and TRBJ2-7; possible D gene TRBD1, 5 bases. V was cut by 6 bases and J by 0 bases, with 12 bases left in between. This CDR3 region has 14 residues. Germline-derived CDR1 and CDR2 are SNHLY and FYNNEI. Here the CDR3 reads CASRKGPTSYEQYF. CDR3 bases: TGTGCCAGCAGAAAGGGGCCAACCTCCTACGAGCAGTACTTC. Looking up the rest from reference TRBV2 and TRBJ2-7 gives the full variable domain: EPEVTQTPSHQVTQMGQEVILRCVPISNHLYFYWYRQILGQKVEFLVSFYNNEISEKSEIFDDQFSVERPDGSNFTLKIRSTKLEDSAMYFCASRKGPTSYEQYFGPGTRLTVT.

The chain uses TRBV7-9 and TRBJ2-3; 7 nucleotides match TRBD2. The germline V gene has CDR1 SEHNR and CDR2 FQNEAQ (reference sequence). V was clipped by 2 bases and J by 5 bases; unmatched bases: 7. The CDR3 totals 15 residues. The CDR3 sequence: CASSLRRGSEDTQYF. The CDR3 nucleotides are TGTGCCAGCAGCTTACGGCGGGGGAGCGAAGATACGCAGTATTTT.